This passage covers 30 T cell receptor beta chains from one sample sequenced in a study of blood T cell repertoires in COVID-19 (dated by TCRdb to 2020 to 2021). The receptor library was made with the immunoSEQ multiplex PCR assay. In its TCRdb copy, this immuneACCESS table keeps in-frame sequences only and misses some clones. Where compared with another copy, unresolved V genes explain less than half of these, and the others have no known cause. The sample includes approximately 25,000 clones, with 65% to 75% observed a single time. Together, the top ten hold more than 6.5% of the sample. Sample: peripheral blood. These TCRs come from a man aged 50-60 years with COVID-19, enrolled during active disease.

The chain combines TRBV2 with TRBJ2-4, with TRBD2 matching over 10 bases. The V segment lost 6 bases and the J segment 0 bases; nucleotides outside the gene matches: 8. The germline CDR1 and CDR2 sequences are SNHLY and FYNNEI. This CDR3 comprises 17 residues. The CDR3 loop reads CASRLAGLLLAKNIQYF. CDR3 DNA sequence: TGTGCCAGCAGACTAGCGGGGCTCCTATTAGCCAAAAACATTCAGTACTTC.

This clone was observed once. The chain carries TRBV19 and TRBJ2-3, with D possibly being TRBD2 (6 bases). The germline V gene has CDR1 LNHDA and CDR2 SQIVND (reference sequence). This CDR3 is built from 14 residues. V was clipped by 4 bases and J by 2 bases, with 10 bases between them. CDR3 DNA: TGTGCCAGTAGTACTGGGGGGTACACAGATACGCAGTATTTT. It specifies CASSTGGYTDTQYF.

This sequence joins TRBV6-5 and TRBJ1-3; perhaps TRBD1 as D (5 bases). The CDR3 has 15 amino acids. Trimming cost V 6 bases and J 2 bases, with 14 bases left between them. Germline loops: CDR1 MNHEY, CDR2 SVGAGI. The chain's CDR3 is CASRPTGFTGNTIYF. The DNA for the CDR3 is TGTGCCAGCAGGCCTACAGGCTTCACTGGAAACACCATATATTTT.

The DNA for the CDR3 is TGTGCCAGCAGTGACGGGACAGGTGTTGCTAGGAAGCAGTACTTC. As protein: CASSDGTGVARKQYF. The chain links TRBV6-1 to TRBJ2-7; 8 bases match TRBD1. Germline-derived CDR1 and CDR2 are MNHNS and SASEGT. CDR3 length: 15 amino acids. V lost 3 bases and J lost 8; bases outside the gene matches: 12.

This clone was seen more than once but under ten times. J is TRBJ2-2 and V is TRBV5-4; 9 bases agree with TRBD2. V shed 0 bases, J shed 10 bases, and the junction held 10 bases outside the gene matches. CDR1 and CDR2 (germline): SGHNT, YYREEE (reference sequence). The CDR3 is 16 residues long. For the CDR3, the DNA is TGTGCCAGCAGCTTGGGGGCGGGGGGGCCGTTTGAGGAGCTGTTTTTT. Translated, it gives CASSLGAGGPFEELFF.

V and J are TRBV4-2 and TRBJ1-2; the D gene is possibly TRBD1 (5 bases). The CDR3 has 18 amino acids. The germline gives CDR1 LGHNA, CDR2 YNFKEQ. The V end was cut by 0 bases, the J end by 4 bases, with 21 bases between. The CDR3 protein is CASSQDVGAAWGLYGYTF. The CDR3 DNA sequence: TGTGCCAGCAGCCAAGATGTCGGGGCGGCCTGGGGACTCTATGGCTACACCTTC.

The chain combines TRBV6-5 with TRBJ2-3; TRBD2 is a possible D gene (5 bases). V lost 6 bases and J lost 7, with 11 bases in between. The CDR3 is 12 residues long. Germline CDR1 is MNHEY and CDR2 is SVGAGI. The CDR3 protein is CASSAIANTQYF. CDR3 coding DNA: TGTGCCAGCAGCGCAATAGCGAATACGCAGTATTTT.

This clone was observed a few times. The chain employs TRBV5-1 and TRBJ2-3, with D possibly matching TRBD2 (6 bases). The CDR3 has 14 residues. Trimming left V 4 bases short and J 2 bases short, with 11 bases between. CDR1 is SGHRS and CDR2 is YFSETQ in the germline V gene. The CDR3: CASSQGLITDTQYF. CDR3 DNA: TGCGCCAGCAGCCAGGGACTGATCACAGATACGCAGTATTTT.

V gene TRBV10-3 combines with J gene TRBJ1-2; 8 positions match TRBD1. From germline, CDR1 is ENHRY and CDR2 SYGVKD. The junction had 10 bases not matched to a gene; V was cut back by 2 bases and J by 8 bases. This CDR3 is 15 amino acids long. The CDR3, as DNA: TGTGCCATCAGTGAGGCCCCTCGGACAGGGTTCGGCTACACCTTC. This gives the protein CAISEAPRTGFGYTF.

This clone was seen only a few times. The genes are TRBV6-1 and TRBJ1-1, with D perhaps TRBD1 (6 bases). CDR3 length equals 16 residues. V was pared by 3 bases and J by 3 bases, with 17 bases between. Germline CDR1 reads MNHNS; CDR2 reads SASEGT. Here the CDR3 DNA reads TGTGCCAGCAGTGATATGGGGGCTCCCGTGCACACTGAAGCTTTCTTT. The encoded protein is CASSDMGAPVHTEAFF.

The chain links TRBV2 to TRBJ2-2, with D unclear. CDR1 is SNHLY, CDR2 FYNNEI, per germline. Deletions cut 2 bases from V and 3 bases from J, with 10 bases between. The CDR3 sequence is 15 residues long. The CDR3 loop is CASSEITRDTGELFF. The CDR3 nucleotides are TGTGCCAGCAGTGAAATTACCCGGGACACCGGGGAGCTGTTTTTT.

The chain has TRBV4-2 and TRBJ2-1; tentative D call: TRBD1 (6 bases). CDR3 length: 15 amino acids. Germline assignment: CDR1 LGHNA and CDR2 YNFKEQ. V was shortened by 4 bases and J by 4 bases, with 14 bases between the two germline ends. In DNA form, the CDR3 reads TGTGCCAGCAGCCCAACCGGGACACAATACAATGAGCAGTTCTTC. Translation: CASSPTGTQYNEQFF.

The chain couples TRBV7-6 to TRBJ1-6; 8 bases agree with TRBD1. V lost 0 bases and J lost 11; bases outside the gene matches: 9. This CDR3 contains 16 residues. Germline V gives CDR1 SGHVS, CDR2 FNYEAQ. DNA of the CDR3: TGTGCCAGCAGCTTAGCGAAGGACAGGGCGGTGCCACCCCTCCACTTT. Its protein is CASSLAKDRAVPPLHF.

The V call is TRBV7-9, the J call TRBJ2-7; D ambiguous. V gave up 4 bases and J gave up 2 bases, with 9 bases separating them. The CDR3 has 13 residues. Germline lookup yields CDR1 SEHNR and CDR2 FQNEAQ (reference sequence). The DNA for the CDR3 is TGTGCCAGCAGCTCGAGAGCCACCTACGAGCAGTACTTC. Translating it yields CASSSRATYEQYF.

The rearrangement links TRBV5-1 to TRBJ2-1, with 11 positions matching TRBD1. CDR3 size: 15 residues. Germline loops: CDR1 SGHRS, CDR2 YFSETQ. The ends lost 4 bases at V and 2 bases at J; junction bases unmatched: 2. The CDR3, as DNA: TGCGCCAGCAGCCCGGGACAGGGGGCCTACAATGAGCAGTTCTTC. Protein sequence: CASSPGQGAYNEQFF.

CDR3 nucleotide sequence: TGTGCCAGCAGCGAACAGGGGATCAATCAGCCCCAGCATTTT. Its protein product is CASSEQGINQPQHF. J is TRBJ1-5 and V is TRBV5-5; 7 nucleotides agree with TRBD1. CDR1 is SGHKS, CDR2 YYEKEE, per germline (reference sequence). J was trimmed by 3 bases and V by 4 bases; bases with no gene match: 4. The CDR3 sequence is 14 residues long.

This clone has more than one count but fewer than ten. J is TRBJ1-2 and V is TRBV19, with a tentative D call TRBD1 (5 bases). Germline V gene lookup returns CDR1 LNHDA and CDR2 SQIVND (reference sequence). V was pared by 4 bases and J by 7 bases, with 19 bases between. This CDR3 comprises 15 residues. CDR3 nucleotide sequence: TGTGCCAGTAGTAACCCTGTCGGGGGATTGGGTGGCTACACCTTC. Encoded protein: CASSNPVGGLGGYTF.

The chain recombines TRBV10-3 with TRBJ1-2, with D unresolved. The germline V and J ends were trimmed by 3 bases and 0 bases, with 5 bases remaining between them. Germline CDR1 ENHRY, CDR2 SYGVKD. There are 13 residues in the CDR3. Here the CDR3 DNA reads TGTGCCATCAGTGACAGTTCTAACTATGGCTACACCTTC. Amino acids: CAISDSSNYGYTF.

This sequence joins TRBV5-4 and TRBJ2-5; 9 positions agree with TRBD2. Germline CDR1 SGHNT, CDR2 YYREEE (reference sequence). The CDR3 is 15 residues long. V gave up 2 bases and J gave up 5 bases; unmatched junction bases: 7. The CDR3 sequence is CASSFPSGDGETQYF. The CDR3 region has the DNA TGTGCCAGCAGCTTTCCTAGCGGGGACGGGGAGACCCAGTACTTC. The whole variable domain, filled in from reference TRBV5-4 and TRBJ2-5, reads ETGVTQSPTHLIKTRGQQVTLRCSSQSGHNTVSWYQQALGQGPQFIFQYYREEENGRGNFPPRFSGLQFPNYSSELNVNALELDDSALYLCASSFPSGDGETQYFGPGTRLLVL.

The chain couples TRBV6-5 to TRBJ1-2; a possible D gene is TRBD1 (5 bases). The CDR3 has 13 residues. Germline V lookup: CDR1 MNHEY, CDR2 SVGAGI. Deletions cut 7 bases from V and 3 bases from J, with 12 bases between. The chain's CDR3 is CASNPDRDYGYTF. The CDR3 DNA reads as TGTGCCAGCAATCCAGACAGAGACTATGGCTACACCTTC.

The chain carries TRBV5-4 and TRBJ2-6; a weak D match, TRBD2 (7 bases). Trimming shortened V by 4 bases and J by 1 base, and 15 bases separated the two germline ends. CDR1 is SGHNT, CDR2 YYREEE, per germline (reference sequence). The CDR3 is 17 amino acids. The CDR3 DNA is TGTGCCAGCAGCCCGGGGAGGGGGTTATCTGGGGCCAACGTCCTGACTTTC. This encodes CASSPGRGLSGANVLTF. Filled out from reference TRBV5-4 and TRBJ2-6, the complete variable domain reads ETGVTQSPTHLIKTRGQQVTLRCSSQSGHNTVSWYQQALGQGPQFIFQYYREEENGRGNFPPRFSGLQFPNYSSELNVNALELDDSALYLCASSPGRGLSGANVLTFGAGSRLTVL.

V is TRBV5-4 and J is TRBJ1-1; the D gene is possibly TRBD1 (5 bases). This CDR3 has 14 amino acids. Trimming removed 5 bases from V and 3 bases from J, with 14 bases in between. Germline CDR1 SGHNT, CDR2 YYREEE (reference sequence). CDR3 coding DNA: TGTGCCAGCAGTCTTCAGGGTGGGTACACTGAAGCTTTCTTT. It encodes CASSLQGGYTEAFF.

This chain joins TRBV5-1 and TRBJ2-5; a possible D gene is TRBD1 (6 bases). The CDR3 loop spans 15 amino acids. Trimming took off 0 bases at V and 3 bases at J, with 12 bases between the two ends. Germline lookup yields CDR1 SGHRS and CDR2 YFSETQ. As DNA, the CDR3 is TGCGCCAGCAGCTTGGCCGGTACAGGGAAAGAGACCCAGTACTTC. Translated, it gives CASSLAGTGKETQYF.

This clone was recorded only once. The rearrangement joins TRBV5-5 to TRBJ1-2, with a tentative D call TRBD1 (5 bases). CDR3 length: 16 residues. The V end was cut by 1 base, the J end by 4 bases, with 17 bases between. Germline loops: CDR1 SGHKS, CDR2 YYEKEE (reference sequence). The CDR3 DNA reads TGTGCCAGCAGCTTGAGTTGGGAGGGGTTGATCTATGGCTACACCTTC. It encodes CASSLSWEGLIYGYTF.

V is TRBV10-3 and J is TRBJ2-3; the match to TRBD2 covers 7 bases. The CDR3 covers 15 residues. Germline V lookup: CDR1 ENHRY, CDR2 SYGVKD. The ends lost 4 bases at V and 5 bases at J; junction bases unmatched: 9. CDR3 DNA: TGTGCCATCAGTGGTGGTGGCCCTAGCGGAGATACGCAGTATTTT. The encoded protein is CAISGGGPSGDTQYF.

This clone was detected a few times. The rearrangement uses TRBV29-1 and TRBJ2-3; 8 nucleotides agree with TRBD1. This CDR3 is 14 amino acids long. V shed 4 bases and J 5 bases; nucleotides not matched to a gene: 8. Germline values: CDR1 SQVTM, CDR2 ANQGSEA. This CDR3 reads CSVGHQGARDTQYF. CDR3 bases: TGCAGCGTTGGACATCAGGGGGCAAGAGATACGCAGTATTTT.

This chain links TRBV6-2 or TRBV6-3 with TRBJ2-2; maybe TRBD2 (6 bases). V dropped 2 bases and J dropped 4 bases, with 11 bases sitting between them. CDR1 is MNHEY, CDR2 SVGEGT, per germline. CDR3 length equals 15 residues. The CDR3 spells CASSYGRLATGELFF. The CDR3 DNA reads TGTGCCAGCAGTTACGGGAGGCTCGCCACCGGGGAGCTGTTTTTT.

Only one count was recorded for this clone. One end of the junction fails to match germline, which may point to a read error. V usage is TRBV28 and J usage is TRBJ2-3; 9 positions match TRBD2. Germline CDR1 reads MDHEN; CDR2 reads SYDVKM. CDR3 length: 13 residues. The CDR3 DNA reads TGTGCCAGTGCTGGGACTAGCAAAGATACGCAGTATTTT. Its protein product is CASAGTSKDTQYF.

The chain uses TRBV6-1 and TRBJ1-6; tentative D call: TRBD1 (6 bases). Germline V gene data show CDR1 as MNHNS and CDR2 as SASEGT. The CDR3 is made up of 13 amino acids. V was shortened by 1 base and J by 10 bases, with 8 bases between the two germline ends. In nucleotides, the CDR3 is TGTGCCAGCAGTGAAGACAGGGAATCACCCCTCCACTTT. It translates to CASSEDRESPLHF.

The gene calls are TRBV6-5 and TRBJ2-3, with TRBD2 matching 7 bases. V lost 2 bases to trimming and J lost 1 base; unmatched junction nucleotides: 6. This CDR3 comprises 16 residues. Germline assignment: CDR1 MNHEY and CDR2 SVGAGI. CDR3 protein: CASSYGFAGGTDTQYF. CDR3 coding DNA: TGTGCCAGCAGTTACGGGTTTGCGGGGGGCACAGATACGCAGTATTTT.